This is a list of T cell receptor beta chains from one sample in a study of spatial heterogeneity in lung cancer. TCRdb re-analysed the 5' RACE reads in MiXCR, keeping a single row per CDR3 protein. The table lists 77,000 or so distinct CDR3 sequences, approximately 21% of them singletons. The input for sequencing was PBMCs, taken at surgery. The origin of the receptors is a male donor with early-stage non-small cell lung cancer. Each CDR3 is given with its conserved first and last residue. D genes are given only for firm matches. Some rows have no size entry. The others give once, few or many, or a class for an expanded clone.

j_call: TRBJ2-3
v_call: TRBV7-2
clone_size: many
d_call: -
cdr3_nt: TGTGCCAGCAGCAGAAGACGCAGGACTAGCACAGATACGCAGTATTTT
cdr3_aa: CASSRRRRTSTDTQYF

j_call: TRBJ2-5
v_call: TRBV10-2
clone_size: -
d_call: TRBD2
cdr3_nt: TGCGCCAGCAGTGTAGCGGGGGCTCAAGAGACCCAGTACTTC
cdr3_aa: CASSVAGAQETQYF

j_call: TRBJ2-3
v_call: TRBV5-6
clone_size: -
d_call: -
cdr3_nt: TGTGCCAGCAGCGGGAACCCATCAGATACGCAGTATTTT
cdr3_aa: CASSGNPSDTQYF

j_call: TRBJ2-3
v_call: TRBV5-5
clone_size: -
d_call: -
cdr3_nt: TGTGCCAGCAGCCTCCCGGGGGCCGTAAGCACAGATACGCAGTATTTT
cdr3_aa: CASSLPGAVSTDTQYF

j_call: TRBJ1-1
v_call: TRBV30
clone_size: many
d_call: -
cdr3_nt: TGTGCCTGGGGACACCTGGGCACTGAAGCTTTCTTT
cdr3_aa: CAWGHLGTEAFF

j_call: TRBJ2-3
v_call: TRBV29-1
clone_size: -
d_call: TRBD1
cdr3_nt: TGCAGCGTGGGGACAGGGAGATTTACAGATACGCAGTATTTT
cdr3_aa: CSVGTGRFTDTQYF

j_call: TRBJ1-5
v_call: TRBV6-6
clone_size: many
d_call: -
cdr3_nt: TGTGCCAGCACCCGTGCGGTTAGCAATCAGCCCCAGCATTTT
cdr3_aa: CASTRAVSNQPQHF

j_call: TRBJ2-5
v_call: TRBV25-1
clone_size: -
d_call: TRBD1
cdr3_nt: TGTGCCAGCAGTTCTGGGACAGGGGACGGAGAGACCCAGTACTTC
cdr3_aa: CASSSGTGDGETQYF

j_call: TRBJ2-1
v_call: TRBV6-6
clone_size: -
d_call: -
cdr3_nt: TGTGCCAGCAGCCCTGAGGGAGTGGGGACTTATGAGCAGTTCTTC
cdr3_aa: CASSPEGVGTYEQFF

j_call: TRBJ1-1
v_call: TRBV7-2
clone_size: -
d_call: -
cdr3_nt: TGTGCCAGCAGCCCGAACATGAACACTGAAGCTTTCTTT
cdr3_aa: CASSPNMNTEAFF

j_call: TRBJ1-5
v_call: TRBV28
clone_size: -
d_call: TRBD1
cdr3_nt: TGTGCCAGCAGATCGGGACAGGGCAATCAGCCCCAGCATTTT
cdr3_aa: CASRSGQGNQPQHF

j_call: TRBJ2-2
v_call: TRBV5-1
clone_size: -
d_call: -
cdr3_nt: TGCGCCAGCAGCCCACTCCCCCCATCCCCCGGGGAGCTGTTTTTT
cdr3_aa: CASSPLPPSPGELFF

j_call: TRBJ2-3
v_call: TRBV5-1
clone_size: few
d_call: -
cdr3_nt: TGCGCCAGCAGCCTCCAGCGGTCCACAGATACGCAGTATTTT
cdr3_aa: CASSLQRSTDTQYF

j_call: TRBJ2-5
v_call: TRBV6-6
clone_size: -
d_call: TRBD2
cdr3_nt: TGTGCCAGCAGCAATAGCGGGGCTCAAGAGACCCAGTACTTC
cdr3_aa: CASSNSGAQETQYF

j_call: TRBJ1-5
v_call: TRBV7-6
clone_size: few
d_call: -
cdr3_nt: TGTGCCAGCAGCTTAGGGGGGCCCCGGCAGCCCCAGCATTTT
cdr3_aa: CASSLGGPRQPQHF